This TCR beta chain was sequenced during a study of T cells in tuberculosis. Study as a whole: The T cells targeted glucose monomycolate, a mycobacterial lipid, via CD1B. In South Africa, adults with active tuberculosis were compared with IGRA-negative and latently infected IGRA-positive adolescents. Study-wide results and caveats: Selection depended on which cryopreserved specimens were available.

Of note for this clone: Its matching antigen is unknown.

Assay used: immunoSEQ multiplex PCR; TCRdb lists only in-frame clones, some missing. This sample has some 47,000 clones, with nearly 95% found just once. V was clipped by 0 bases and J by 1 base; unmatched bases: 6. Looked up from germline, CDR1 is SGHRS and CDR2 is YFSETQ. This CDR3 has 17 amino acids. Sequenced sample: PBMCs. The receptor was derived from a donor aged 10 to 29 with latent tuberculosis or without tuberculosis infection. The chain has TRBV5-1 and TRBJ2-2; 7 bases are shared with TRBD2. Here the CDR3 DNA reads TGCGCCAGCAGCTTGGGCTTTAGCGGGCTGAACACCGGGGAGCTGTTTTTT. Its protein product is CASSLGFSGLNTGELFF.